Listed here is a single T cell receptor (beta chain). Its cognate antigen has yet to be identified. The record has no base qualities; no much larger clone is one base away. To sequence the TCRbeta CDR3 region, genomic DNA was isolated from the sorted cells. The immunoSEQ Assay was used for sequencing of TCRbeta CDR3 regions. What TCRdb holds here is the immuneACCESS table cut down to in-frame rearrangements. Part of the clones is not present; checked against another copy, under half of the missing clones reflect an unresolved V gene, and the others are unexplained. The sample table lists under 50,000 clones, about 88% of them with a count of one. The ten largest account for about 8% of the sample. This sample is part of a study of OX40 agonist ivuxolimab in advanced cancers. At the level of the whole study: Ivuxolimab was a fully human IgG2 agonistic monoclonal antibody targeting the costimulatory receptor OX40 (CD134). Of the 50 to 55 patients in dose escalation, 19 had hepatocellular carcinoma, about 15 had melanoma, 9 had renal cell carcinoma and 9 had head and neck cancer. In the dose-escalation cohort, more than 80% of patients were male, and the mean age was 60 years with a range of 23 to 79. The paper covers the monotherapy dose-escalation part of the phase I ivuxolimab trial, which included N of about 56 patients. Patients were allowed to have had prior anti-PD-1, anti-PD-L1 or anti-CTLA-4 therapy, and roughly 40% of the dose-escalation patients had been treated with checkpoint inhibitors. The point of sequencing TCRbeta in the periphery was to test whether ivuxolimab changed TCR sequence diversity and drove clonal T-cell expansion. Intravenous ivuxolimab was administered to patients every 2 weeks at six dose levels: 0.01, 0.1, 0.3, 1.5, 3 and 10 mg/kg. Partial responses were achieved by three dose-escalation patients, of whom one had hepatocellular carcinoma and two had cutaneous melanoma. Findings and caveats that apply to the study as a whole: In the 0.1-3.0 mg/kg groups, partial responders had among the lowest normalized peripheral clonal expansion, particularly in CD8+ T cells. At doses from 0.1 to 3.0 mg/kg, clonal expansion was seen in both CD4+ and CD8+ blood T cells between baseline and week 6. Low levels of normalized T-cell clonal expansion were also shown by some nonresponding patients. On average, CD8+ T cells showed more expanded clones than CD4+ T cells after ivuxolimab. Which antigens the clonally expanded peripheral T cells were specific for was not determined.

CDR1 and CDR2, per the germline V gene, are KGHSH and LQKENI. Its CDR3 holds 16 amino acids, cysteine through phenylalanine. Solely the CDR3 DNA is kept, with 48 bases framed from the first base. Germline trimming amounts to 2 bases on V and 5 bases on J, with 6 as the count of junction bases outside the gene matches. Patients with autoimmune disease history or receiving systemic immunosuppression were excluded from the trial. Peripheral blood for TCR sequencing was collected from all dose cohorts at baseline, on cycle 4 day 1, and on cycle 7 day 1. The samples were taken from a phase I, first-in-human, multicenter, open-label dose-escalation trial of ivuxolimab. Adults with locally advanced or metastatic melanoma, renal cell, hepatocellular, or head and neck squamous cell carcinoma were enrolled in the trial. CD4+ and CD8+ T cells were sorted separately from peripheral blood before TCR sequencing.

This TCR derives from an adult with an advanced solid tumor such as melanoma, head and neck, liver or kidney cancer. The rearranged segments are TRBV18 and TRBJ2-2; TRBD2 lines up with 9 middle nucleotides. Sequencing used CD4+ or CD8+ T cells sorted from blood, obtained in a trial of the OX40 agonist ivuxolimab. The DNA sequence reads TGTGCCAGCTCACCAAGGACCCTAGCGGGGACCGGGGAGCTGTTTTTT. Its translation is CASSPRTLAGTGELFF.